These 21 T cell receptor beta chains came from one sample sequenced in a study of chemoradiotherapy in HPV16-positive cancers. Assay used: immunoSEQ multiplex PCR; TCRdb lists only in-frame clones, some missing. Of about 23,000 clones detected, 70% to 90% appear once; the ten largest clones hold more than 5%. The starting material was blood, obtained from a patient who underwent chemoradiotherapy. These receptors all come from a human donor with HPV-associated anogenital cancer.

The rearrangement joins TRBV21-1 to TRBJ1-5. TRBV21-1 counts as a pseudogene. The CDR3 contains 11 residues. DNA of the CDR3: TGTGCCAGCAGCCCCCATCAGCCCCAGCATTTT. Its protein product is CASSPHQPQHF.

The sample holds one count of this clone. This rearrangement joins TRBV7-9 to TRBJ2-3; 9 bases agree with TRBD2. V lost 5 bases and J lost 1; bases outside the gene matches: 10. Germline V gene data show CDR1 as SEHNR and CDR2 as FQNEAQ (reference sequence). The CDR3 covers 17 residues. The CDR3 spells CASSPGLAPVGTDTQYF. The CDR3 DNA reads TGTGCCAGCAGCCCGGGACTAGCCCCCGTAGGCACAGATACGCAGTATTTT.

The gene calls are TRBV4-1 and TRBJ2-5; TRBD2 matches 8 bases. V lost 0 bases to trimming and J lost 2 bases; unmatched junction nucleotides: 11. The CDR3 extends over 18 amino acids. The germline gives CDR1 MGHRA, CDR2 YSYEKL. For the CDR3, the DNA is TGCGCCAGCAGCCAAGATATTGGGCCAGCGGGGGTGCAAGAGACCCAGTACTTC. It encodes CASSQDIGPAGVQETQYF.

The chain recombines TRBV2 with TRBJ1-5; a possible D gene is TRBD1 (5 bases). Trimming cost V 1 base and J 4 bases, with 11 bases left between them. The CDR3 covers 15 residues. Germline assignment: CDR1 SNHLY and CDR2 FYNNEI. The CDR3 sequence is CASSEVGGRNQPQHF. The DNA for the CDR3 is TGTGCCAGCAGTGAAGTGGGGGGGAGGAATCAGCCCCAGCATTTT.

V is TRBV29-1 and J is TRBJ1-2; possibly TRBD1 for D (5 bases). This CDR3 contains 14 residues. Germline V CDR1 and CDR2: SQVTM, ANQGSEA. The V and J ends lost 3 bases and 8 bases respectively, with 19 bases between them. CDR3 DNA: TGCAGCGTTGAGGTTGGGGCAACAGTAAGGGGCTACACCTTC. This encodes CSVEVGATVRGYTF.

V and J are TRBV30 and TRBJ1-1, with D unresolved. V was clipped by 0 bases and J by 1 base, with 6 bases between them. The CDR3 runs 13 residues. Germline loops: CDR1 GTSNPN, CDR2 SVGIG (reference sequence). CDR3 coding DNA: TGTGCCTGGAGTGTTGGGTCGAACACTGAAGCTTTCTTT. Protein: CAWSVGSNTEAFF.

Comments on this clone: Other DNA sequences in the sample encode the same CDR3. The chain combines TRBV5-4 with TRBJ2-3, with D possibly being TRBD1 (5 bases). CDR1 is SGHNT, CDR2 YYREEE, per germline (reference sequence). This CDR3 contains 15 residues. Trimming pared 1 base from V and 0 bases from J, leaving 9 bases between. CDR3 loop: CASSLRQGSTDTQYF. CDR3 DNA sequence: TGTGCCAGCAGCTTGAGGCAGGGTAGCACAGATACGCAGTATTTT.

This rearrangement joins TRBV7-9 to TRBJ2-3; weak D call: TRBD1 (6 bases). Deletions cut 2 bases from V and 6 bases from J, with 18 bases between. Germline loops: CDR1 SEHNR, CDR2 FQNEAQ (reference sequence). The CDR3 has 16 amino acids. CDR3 sequence reads: CASSLMGQPPWDTQYF. The CDR3 nucleotides are TGTGCCAGCAGCTTAATGGGACAACCCCCCTGGGATACGCAGTATTTT.

The V gene is TRBV19, the J gene TRBJ2-5, with TRBD1 as a possible D gene (6 bases). The V and J ends lost 5 bases and 4 bases respectively, with 17 bases between them. The CDR3 contains 15 residues. Germline V gene sequence: CDR1 LNHDA, CDR2 SQIVND (reference sequence). The CDR3 sequence is CASSPDTGFLETQYF. The CDR3 DNA is TGTGCCAGTAGTCCAGATACAGGGTTTCTAGAGACCCAGTACTTC.

The chain is built from TRBV28 and TRBJ1-2; weak D call: TRBD1 (5 bases). Trimming left V 3 bases short and J 0 bases short, with 8 bases between. Germline CDR1 reads MDHEN; CDR2 reads SYDVKM. The CDR3 sequence is 14 residues long. CDR3 amino acids: CASSLGGANYGYTF. The DNA for the CDR3 is TGTGCCAGCAGTTTGGGGGGGGCTAACTATGGCTACACCTTC.

The sample holds one count of this clone. The J gene is TRBJ1-3, the V gene TRBV1. TRBV1 has pseudogene status. The CDR3 spans 20 residues. The CDR3 reads CTSSLTGGTEYSFSGNTIYF. The DNA for the CDR3 is TGCACCAGCAGCCTTACCGGGGGGACAGAATATTCTTTCTCTGGAAACACCATATATTTT.

The chain recombines TRBV7-9 with TRBJ1-2; 7 bases align to TRBD1. Trimming removed 3 bases from V and 4 bases from J; junction bases left unmatched: 8. The CDR3 loop spans 15 amino acids. Looked up from germline, CDR1 is SEHNR and CDR2 is FQNEAQ (reference sequence). CDR3 loop: CASSFGTEYLYGYTF. The CDR3 region has the DNA TGTGCCAGCAGCTTCGGGACAGAGTATCTCTATGGCTACACCTTC. Using reference TRBV7-9 and TRBJ1-2 for the parts outside the CDR3, the full variable domain is DTGVSQNPRHKITKRGQNVTFRCDPISEHNRLYWYRQTLGQGPEFLTYFQNEAQLEKSRLLSDRFSAERPKGSFSTLEIQRTEQGDSAMYLCASSFGTEYLYGYTFGSGTRLTVV.

The V call is TRBV25-1, the J call TRBJ2-6; 12 nucleotides agree with TRBD1. This CDR3 comprises 17 residues. The V gene's germline CDR1 is MGHDK and CDR2 SYGVNS. The J segment lost 4 bases and the V segment lost 7 bases, leaving 8 bases of the junction unmatched. DNA for the CDR3: TGTGCCAGCACCCCGGGACAGGGGGCTTCCGGGGCCAACGTCCTGACTTTC. It yields the protein CASTPGQGASGANVLTF. Looking up the rest from reference TRBV25-1 and TRBJ2-6 gives the full variable domain: EADIYQTPRYLVIGTGKKITLECSQTMGHDKMYWYQQDPGMELHLIHYSYGVNSTEKGDLSSESTVSRIRTEHFPLTLESARPSHTSQYLCASTPGQGASGANVLTFGAGSRLTVL.

DNA of the CDR3: TGTGCCAGCAGCTCTCGACAGGCTATTCCTTCTGGAAACACCATATATTTT. This codes for CASSSRQAIPSGNTIYF. The chain carries TRBV5-6 and TRBJ1-3; possible D gene TRBD1, 6 bases. Trimming removed 3 bases from V and 1 base from J, with 17 bases in between. This CDR3 is 17 amino acids long. CDR1 is SGHDT and CDR2 is YYEEEE in the germline V gene.

The chain employs TRBV19 and TRBJ2-3; a weak D match, TRBD2 (7 bases). Trimming removed 2 bases from V and 3 bases from J, with 12 bases in between. CDR1 is LNHDA, CDR2 SQIVND, per germline (reference sequence). The CDR3 length is 15 residues. CDR3 coding DNA: TGTGCCAGTAGTATAACGGCGGGGGCGACAGATACGCAGTATTTT. This encodes CASSITAGATDTQYF.

The chain is built from TRBV6-1 and TRBJ2-7, with 9 bases matching TRBD1. The germline V gene encodes CDR1 MNHNS and CDR2 SASEGT. The V segment lost 7 bases and the J segment 2 bases; nucleotides outside the gene matches: 9. This CDR3 has 15 residues. CDR3 sequence: CASTLDRGPAYEQYF. CDR3 DNA: TGTGCCAGCACCCTGGACAGGGGACCTGCCTACGAGCAGTACTTC.

The chain combines TRBV11-3 with TRBJ2-2; tentative D call: TRBD1 (6 bases). V was trimmed by 4 bases and J by 1 base, leaving 7 bases between them. This CDR3 is 14 amino acids long. Germline-derived CDR1 and CDR2 are SGHNT and YENEEA. The CDR3 DNA is TGTGCCAGCAGCTGGGGACAGAACACCGGGGAGCTGTTTTTT. Translation: CASSWGQNTGELFF. The variable domain in full, with the rest retrieved from reference TRBV11-3 and TRBJ2-2, is EAGVVQSPRYKIIEKKQPVAFWCNPISGHNTLYWYLQNLGQGPELLIRYENEEAVDDSQLPKDRFSAERLKGVDSTLKIQPAELGDSAVYLCASSWGQNTGELFFGEGSRLTVL.

The chain employs TRBV9 and TRBJ1-6; a possible D gene is TRBD1 (6 bases). Deletions cut 3 bases from V and 7 bases from J, with 11 bases between. Germline V gives CDR1 SGDLS, CDR2 YYNGEE. The CDR3 runs 14 residues. CDR3 coding DNA: TGTGCCAGCAGCGCCCGACAGGTGAATTCACCCCTCCACTTT. It translates to CASSARQVNSPLHF.

The chain is built from TRBV2 and TRBJ1-5; D unresolved. The germline CDR1 and CDR2 sequences are SNHLY and FYNNEI. The germline V and J ends were trimmed by 8 bases and 0 bases, with 17 bases remaining between them. CDR3 length: 16 residues. The CDR3 region is CASHPGEGYSNQPQHF. The CDR3 region has the DNA TGTGCCAGCCATCCCGGGGAGGGATATAGCAATCAGCCCCAGCATTTT.

V and J are TRBV7-2 and TRBJ2-1; 11 positions agree with TRBD2. The CDR3 has 15 residues. Germline V gene lookup returns CDR1 SGHTA and CDR2 FQGNSA. V lost 7 bases to trimming and J lost 2 bases; unmatched junction nucleotides: 4. CDR3 region: CASIETSGAYNEQFF. The CDR3 DNA sequence: TGTGCCAGCATCGAGACTAGCGGGGCCTACAATGAGCAGTTCTTC.

The genes are TRBV5-5 and TRBJ1-6; D is ambiguous. The CDR3 is 16 amino acids. V was pared by 2 bases and J by 5 bases, with 14 bases between. Germline CDR1 SGHKS, CDR2 YYEKEE (reference sequence). This CDR3 is CASSFGGPRDNSPLHF. CDR3 bases: TGTGCCAGCAGCTTTGGTGGCCCCCGGGATAATTCACCCCTCCACTTT. The full variable domain, completed using reference TRBV5-5 and TRBJ1-6, is DAGVTQSPTHLIKTRGQQVTLRCSPISGHKSVSWYQQVLGQGPQFIFQYYEKEERGRGNFPDRFSARQFPNYSSELNVNALLLGDSALYLCASSFGGPRDNSPLHFGNGTRLTVT.